The 22 T cell receptor beta chains in this list originate from one sample, sequenced in a study of blood T cells in healthy people across ages. A second PCR, run for about 7 to 11 cycles, used a sample-barcoded 5' primer plus a J-beta primer mix. MiXCR, run by TCRdb on the 5' RACE reads, gives a single entry per CDR3 protein. The data contain fewer than 1.5 million distinct CDR3 sequences, about 40% of them singletons. Sequencing was done on a sample of blood. The receptors were gathered from a young woman in good health.

V and J are TRBV2 and TRBJ2-7; no firm D call. The CDR3 runs 13 residues. CDR1 and CDR2 (germline): SNHLY, FYNNEI. V dropped 5 bases and J dropped 2 bases, with 10 bases sitting between them. The CDR3 is CASSPYPTYEQYF. For the CDR3, the DNA is TGTGCCAGCAGTCCTTACCCTACCTACGAGCAGTACTTC. Supplemented by reference TRBV2 and TRBJ2-7, the full variable domain reads EPEVTQTPSHQVTQMGQEVILRCVPISNHLYFYWYRQILGQKVEFLVSFYNNEISEKSEIFDDQFSVERPDGSNFTLKIRSTKLEDSAMYFCASSPYPTYEQYFGPGTRLTVT.

This clonotype was recorded many times. This chain connects TRBV29-1 to TRBJ1-4; D is undetermined. This CDR3 is built from 14 residues. Per germline, CDR1 SQVTM and CDR2 ANQGSEA. The V gene lost 6 bases and the J gene lost 8 bases, with 19 bases spanning the gap. CDR3 nucleotide sequence: TGCAGCGTACCTGACGGAGCGGGGAAGGAAAAACTGTTTTTT. The encoded protein is CSVPDGAGKEKLFF.

This clonotype has a handful of counts. V gene TRBV7-2 combines with J gene TRBJ2-3; 14 bases fit TRBD2. CDR1 is SGHTA, CDR2 FQGNSA, per germline. V lost 5 bases and J lost 6; bases outside the gene matches: 10. The CDR3 length is 17 residues. CDR3 protein: CASSPSGLAGVKDTQYF. CDR3 in DNA: TGTGCCAGCAGCCCCTCGGGACTAGCGGGAGTCAAGGATACGCAGTATTTT. The variable domain in full, with the rest retrieved from reference TRBV7-2 and TRBJ2-3, is GAGVSQSPSNKVTEKGKDVELRCDPISGHTALYWYRQSLGQGLEFLIYFQGNSAPDKSGLPSDRFSAERTGGSVSTLTIQRTQQEDSAVYLCASSPSGLAGVKDTQYFGPGTRLTVL.

The rearrangement links TRBV24-1 to TRBJ2-5; the match to TRBD2 covers 7 bases. Germline values: CDR1 KGHDR, CDR2 SFDVKD. V was pared by 3 bases and J by 11 bases, with 17 bases of the junction left unmatched. The CDR3 loop spans 16 amino acids. This CDR3 reads CATSDTALAVYNEQYF. CDR3 in DNA: TGTGCCACCAGTGATACGGCGCTAGCGGTTTACAATGAGCAGTACTTC.

This clonotype has more than one count but fewer than ten. The chain is built from TRBV7-2 and TRBJ2-1; D is undetermined. CDR3 length: 14 amino acids. Germline V CDR1 and CDR2: SGHTA, FQGNSA. Trimming pared 1 base from V and 5 bases from J, leaving 9 bases between. CDR3: CASSLVPNNNEQFF. CDR3 nucleotide sequence: TGTGCCAGCAGCTTAGTGCCTAACAACAATGAGCAGTTCTTC.

V gene TRBV24-1 combines with J gene TRBJ2-1; 9 bases agree with TRBD2. The V and J ends lost 1 base and 5 bases, in that order; junction bases with no gene match: 14. This CDR3 has 19 amino acids. Germline V gives CDR1 KGHDR, CDR2 SFDVKD. DNA for the CDR3: TGTGCCACCAGTGATTTACCCCCTATACAGCGGGGGGTTAACAATGAGCAGTTCTTC. It specifies CATSDLPPIQRGVNNEQFF.

Note on this clonotype: A much larger clone is a single base away; this may be a read error. The chain uses TRBV7-2 and TRBJ2-7; D gene ambiguous. CDR3 length: 15 amino acids. Looked up from germline, CDR1 is SGHTA and CDR2 is FQGNSA. Deletions cut 2 bases from V and 0 bases from J, with 11 bases between. CDR3 DNA: TGTGCCAGCAGCTTAAGGTCCGAATCCTCCTACGAGCAGTACTTC. The encoded protein is CASSLRSESSYEQYF.

J is TRBJ2-4 and V is TRBV7-2, with 7 bases fitting TRBD1. The J call may be wrong; the DNA end is better matched by TRBJ2-7. The germline CDR1 and CDR2 sequences are SGHTA and FQGNSA. The CDR3 has 13 residues. CDR3 nucleotides: TGTGCCAGCAGCCAGACAGGGCTCCACGAGCAGTACTTC. It encodes CASSQTGLHEQYF.

This chain uses TRBV6-1 with TRBJ2-1, with no clear D. The CDR3 totals 14 residues. Deletions cut 1 base from V and 8 bases from J, with 12 bases between. Germline CDR1 and CDR2: MNHNS and SASEGT. The CDR3 nucleotides are TGTGCCAGCAGTGAAGGGATCGGTGTGGATGAGCAGTTCTTC. Encoded protein: CASSEGIGVDEQFF.

In this sample, this clonotype turned up many times. The J gene is TRBJ2-1, the V gene TRBV20-1, with TRBD2 identical over 14 bases. Losses at the gene ends were 2 bases for V and 7 bases for J; bases not matched to a gene: 10. Germline loops: CDR1 DFQATT, CDR2 SNEGSKA (reference sequence). The CDR3 extends over 17 amino acids. CDR3 nucleotides: TGCAGTGCTAGACCCGTCGGGACTAGCGGGAGAGGAAATGAGCAGTTCTTC. Residues: CSARPVGTSGRGNEQFF.

This clonotype was recorded a few times. The chain couples TRBV28 to TRBJ2-5; tentative D call: TRBD1 (6 bases). Looked up from germline, CDR1 is MDHEN and CDR2 is SYDVKM. Trimming took 6 bases from V and 11 from J, leaving 16 bases between them. CDR3 length equals 12 residues. CDR3 amino acids: CASRRGLGEQYF. CDR3 DNA: TGTGCCAGCAGAAGGGGGTTGGGGGAGCAGTACTTC. The full variable domain, in which reference TRBV28 and TRBJ2-5 provide the parts outside the CDR3, is DVKVTQSSRYLVKRTGEKVFLECVQDMDHENMFWYRQDPGLGLRLIYFSYDVKMKEKGDIPEGYSVSREKKERFSLILESASTNQTSMYLCASRRGLGEQYFGPGTRLLVL.

This clonotype was observed a few times. The chain recombines TRBV10-2 with TRBJ2-3; possibly TRBD1 for D (5 bases). The CDR3 spans 14 residues. The V end was cut by 7 bases, the J end by 2 bases, with 13 bases between. Germline-derived CDR1 and CDR2 are WSHSY and SAAADI. This CDR3 is CASIPTGLTDTQYF. CDR3 nucleotides: TGCGCCAGCATTCCAACAGGTCTCACAGATACGCAGTATTTT.

This clonotype was recorded a few times. The V and J genes are TRBV10-3 and TRBJ2-5; D remains unclear. CDR3 length: 12 amino acids. Germline V gene lookup returns CDR1 ENHRY and CDR2 SYGVKD. V dropped 2 bases and J dropped 1 base, with 2 bases sitting between them. CDR3 sequence (DNA): TGTGCCATCAGTGAGGCCCAAGAGACCCAGTACTTC. It yields the protein CAISEAQETQYF.

This clonotype appeared a single time. The J gene is TRBJ1-1, the V gene TRBV10-3; possibly TRBD1 for D (6 bases). The CDR3 is made up of 15 amino acids. V lost 10 bases and J lost 0, with 18 bases in between. The V gene's germline CDR1 is ENHRY and CDR2 SYGVKD. As DNA, the CDR3 is TGTGCCAGCGATACAGGGAGCCAAATGAACACTGAAGCTTTCTTT. Translating gives CASDTGSQMNTEAFF.

The chain joins TRBV18 to TRBJ1-1; D perhaps matches TRBD1 (6 bases). The CDR3 extends over 14 amino acids. Germline V lookup: CDR1 KGHSH, CDR2 LQKENI. V shed 6 bases and J shed 4 bases, with 15 bases lying between them. Here the CDR3 reads CASSQTGPRTEAFF. The CDR3 DNA sequence: TGTGCCAGCTCTCAAACAGGGCCCCGCACTGAAGCTTTCTTT.

This chain links TRBV29-1 with TRBJ1-3, with 9 positions matching TRBD1. Germline V CDR1 and CDR2: SQVTM, ANQGSEA. The CDR3 runs to 15 residues. After removal of 4 bases from V and 6 bases from J, the junction contained 10 bases not matched to a gene. DNA of the CDR3: TGCAGCGTTGCCGGGACAGGGCTCGATGCAAACACCATATATTTT. Translation: CSVAGTGLDANTIYF. The entire variable domain, with the rest obtained from reference TRBV29-1 and TRBJ1-3, is as follows: SAVISQKPSRDICQRGTSLTIQCQVDSQVTMMFWYRQQPGQSLTLIATANQGSEATYESGFVIDKFPISRPNLTFSTLTVSNMSPEDSSIYLCSVAGTGLDANTIYFGEGSWLTVV.

This clonotype turned up a few times. This sequence joins TRBV4-1 and TRBJ1-1; D uncertain. CDR3 length equals 14 residues. V was pared by 1 base and J by 7 bases, with 13 bases between. CDR1 and CDR2 (germline): MGHRA, YSYEKL. The CDR3 sequence is CASSQVNLENEAFF. In nucleotides, the CDR3 is TGCGCCAGCAGCCAAGTTAATTTGGAAAATGAAGCTTTCTTT.

This chain links TRBV15 with TRBJ2-7; D is undetermined. This CDR3 contains 16 residues. The ends were cut back, 0 bases at V and 3 bases at J, with 15 bases in the middle. Germline V lookup: CDR1 LNHNV, CDR2 YYDKDF (reference sequence). CDR3 sequence reads: CATSRDFYNTDYEQYF. DNA for the CDR3: TGTGCCACCAGCAGAGATTTTTATAACACGGACTACGAGCAGTACTTC.

The gene calls are TRBV29-1 and TRBJ1-5; D unresolved. V gave up 7 bases and J gave up 9 bases, with 16 bases separating them. This CDR3 has 12 amino acids. Germline-derived CDR1 and CDR2 are SQVTM and ANQGSEA. CDR3 residues: CSAADGDSPQHF. CDR3 bases: TGCAGCGCTGCGGACGGGGATTCGCCCCAGCATTTT.

V gene TRBV5-1 combines with J gene TRBJ1-1; no clear D. Trimming stripped 0 bases from V and 0 bases from J, with 15 bases between. This CDR3 spans 17 amino acids. Looked up from germline, CDR1 is SGHRS and CDR2 is YFSETQ. The chain's CDR3 is CASSLGPQSTVNTEAFF. CDR3 bases: TGCGCCAGCAGCTTGGGCCCCCAATCCACAGTGAACACTGAAGCTTTCTTT.

In this sample, this clonotype turned up a few times. J is TRBJ2-3 and V is TRBV9; tentatively, D is TRBD1 or TRBD2 (5 bases each). This CDR3 has 16 amino acids. The V end was cut by 4 bases, the J end by 0 bases, with 15 bases between. Germline values: CDR1 SGDLS, CDR2 YYNGEE. The DNA for the CDR3 is TGTGCCAGCAGCCCCCGAGGGGAGACTAGCACAGATACGCAGTATTTT. Amino acid sequence: CASSPRGETSTDTQYF.

Only a few counts were recorded for this clonotype. The V call is TRBV28, the J call TRBJ2-5; TRBD2 might be the D (6 bases). CDR1 is MDHEN and CDR2 is SYDVKM in the germline V gene. Trimming removed 4 bases from V and 2 bases from J, with 14 bases in between. The CDR3 spans 15 residues. In DNA, the CDR3 is TGTGCCAGCAGTTCCAAACGGGCGGGGCAAGAGACCCAGTACTTC. Translation gives CASSSKRAGQETQYF.